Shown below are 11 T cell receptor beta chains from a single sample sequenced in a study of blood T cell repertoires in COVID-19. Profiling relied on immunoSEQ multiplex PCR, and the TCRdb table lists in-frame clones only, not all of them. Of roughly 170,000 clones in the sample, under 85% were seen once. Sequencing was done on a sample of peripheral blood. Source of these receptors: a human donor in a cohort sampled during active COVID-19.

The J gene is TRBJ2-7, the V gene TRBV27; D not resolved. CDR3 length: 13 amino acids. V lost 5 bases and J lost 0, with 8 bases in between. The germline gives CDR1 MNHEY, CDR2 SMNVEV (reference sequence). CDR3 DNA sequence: TGTGCCAGCAGTGATACAGACTCCTACGAGCAGTACTTC. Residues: CASSDTDSYEQYF.

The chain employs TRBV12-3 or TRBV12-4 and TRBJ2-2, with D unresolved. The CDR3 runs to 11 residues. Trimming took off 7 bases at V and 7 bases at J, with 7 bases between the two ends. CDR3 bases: TGTGCCAGCACGGGTAACGGGGAGCTGTTTTTT. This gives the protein CASTGNGELFF.

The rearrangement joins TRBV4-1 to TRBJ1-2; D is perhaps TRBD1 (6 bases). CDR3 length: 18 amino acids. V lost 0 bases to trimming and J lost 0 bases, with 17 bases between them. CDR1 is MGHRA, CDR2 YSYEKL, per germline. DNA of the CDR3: TGCGCCAGCAGCCAAGACCCGAGTTCACAGGGTACTAACTATGGCTACACCTTC. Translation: CASSQDPSSQGTNYGYTF.

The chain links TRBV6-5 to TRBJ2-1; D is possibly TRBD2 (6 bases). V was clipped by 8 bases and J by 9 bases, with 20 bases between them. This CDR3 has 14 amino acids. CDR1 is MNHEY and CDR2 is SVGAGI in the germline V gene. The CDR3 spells CASGTPGRRGEQFF. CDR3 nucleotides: TGTGCCAGCGGAACCCCGGGGAGGCGAGGTGAGCAGTTCTTC.

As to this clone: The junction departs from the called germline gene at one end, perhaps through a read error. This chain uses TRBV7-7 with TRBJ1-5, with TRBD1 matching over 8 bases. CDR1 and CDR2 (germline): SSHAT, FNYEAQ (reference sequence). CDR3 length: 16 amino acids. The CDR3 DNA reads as TGTGCTAGCAGCTTAGAGGGACAGGAGTTGAATCAGCCCCAGCATTTT. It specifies CASSLEGQELNQPQHF.

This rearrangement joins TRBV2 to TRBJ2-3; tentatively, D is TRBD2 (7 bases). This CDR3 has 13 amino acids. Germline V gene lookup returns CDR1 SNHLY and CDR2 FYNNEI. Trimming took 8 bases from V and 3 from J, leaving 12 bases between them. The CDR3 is CASSGGGTDTQYF. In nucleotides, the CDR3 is TGTGCCAGCTCGGGGGGCGGAACAGATACGCAGTATTTT. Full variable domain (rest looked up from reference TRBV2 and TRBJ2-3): EPEVTQTPSHQVTQMGQEVILRCVPISNHLYFYWYRQILGQKVEFLVSFYNNEISEKSEIFDDQFSVERPDGSNFTLKIRSTKLEDSAMYFCASSGGGTDTQYFGPGTRLTVL.

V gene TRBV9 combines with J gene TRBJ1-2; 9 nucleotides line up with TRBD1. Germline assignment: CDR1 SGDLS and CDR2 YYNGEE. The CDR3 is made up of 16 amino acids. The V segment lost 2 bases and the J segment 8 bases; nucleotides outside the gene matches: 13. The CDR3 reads CASSVLTVQGADGYTF. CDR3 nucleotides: TGTGCCAGCAGCGTTCTAACCGTACAGGGGGCAGACGGCTACACCTTC.

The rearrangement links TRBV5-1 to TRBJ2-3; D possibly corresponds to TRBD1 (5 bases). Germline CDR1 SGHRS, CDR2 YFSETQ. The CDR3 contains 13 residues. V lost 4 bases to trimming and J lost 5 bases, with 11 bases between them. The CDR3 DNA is TGCGCCAGCAGCGAAAGTAGGGGAGATACGCAGTATTTT. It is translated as CASSESRGDTQYF.

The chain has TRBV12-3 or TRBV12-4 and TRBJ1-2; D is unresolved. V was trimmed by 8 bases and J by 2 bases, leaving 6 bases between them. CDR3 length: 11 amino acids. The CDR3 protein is CASGRNYGYTF. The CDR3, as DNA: TGTGCCAGCGGCAGAAACTATGGCTACACCTTC.

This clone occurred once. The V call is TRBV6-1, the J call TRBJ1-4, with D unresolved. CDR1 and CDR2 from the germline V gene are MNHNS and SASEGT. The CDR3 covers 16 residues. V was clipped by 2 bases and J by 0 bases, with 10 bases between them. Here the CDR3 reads CASSELWAPTNEKLFF. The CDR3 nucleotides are TGTGCCAGCAGTGAACTGTGGGCGCCAACTAATGAAAAACTGTTTTTT.

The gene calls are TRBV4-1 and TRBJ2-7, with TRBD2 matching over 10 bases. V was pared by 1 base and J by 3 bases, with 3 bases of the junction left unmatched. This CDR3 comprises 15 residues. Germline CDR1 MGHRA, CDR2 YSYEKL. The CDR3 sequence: CASSQALAGSYEQYF. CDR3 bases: TGCGCCAGCAGCCAAGCACTAGCGGGGAGCTACGAGCAGTACTTC.